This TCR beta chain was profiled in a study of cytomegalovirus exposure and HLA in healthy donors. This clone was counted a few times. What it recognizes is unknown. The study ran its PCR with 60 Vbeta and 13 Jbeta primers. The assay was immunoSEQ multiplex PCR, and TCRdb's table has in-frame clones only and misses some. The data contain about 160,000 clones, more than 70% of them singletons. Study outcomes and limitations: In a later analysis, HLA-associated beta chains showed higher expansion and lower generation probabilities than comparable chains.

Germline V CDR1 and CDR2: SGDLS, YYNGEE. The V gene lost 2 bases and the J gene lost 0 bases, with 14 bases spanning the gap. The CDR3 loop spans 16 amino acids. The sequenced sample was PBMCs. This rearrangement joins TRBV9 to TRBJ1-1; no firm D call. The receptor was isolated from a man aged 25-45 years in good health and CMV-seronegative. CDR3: CASSVQVEPMNTEAFF. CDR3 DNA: TGTGCCAGCAGCGTCCAGGTAGAGCCCATGAACACTGAAGCTTTCTTT.